The 18 T cell receptor beta chains below were found in one sample sequenced in a study of molecular identifiers for immune sequencing clone quantification. TCRdb analysed the PCR reads with MiXCR anew, one entry per CDR3 protein. The table has tens of thousands of distinct CDR3 sequences, roughly 18% seen once; the top ten hold approximately 1.5%. The sample comprised naive CD8+ T cells from blood, with Jurkat cell RNA spiked in. Subset given: FACS-sorted CD8+CD4-CCR7+CD45RA+ naive T cells. These receptor sequences come from a human donor in good health. Some libraries in this study had Jurkat cell RNA spiked in.

There are many counts of this clonotype. The chain employs TRBV19 and TRBJ1-5; no firm D call. Per the germline V gene, CDR1 is LNHDA and CDR2 is SQIVND (reference sequence). V was clipped by 3 bases and J by 0 bases, with 12 bases between them. The CDR3 has 16 residues. The CDR3 sequence is CASSMYGVHSNQPQHF. The DNA for the CDR3 is TGTGCCAGTAGTATGTATGGCGTCCATAGCAATCAGCCCCAGCATTTT.

Ten or more counts support this clonotype. The V and J genes are TRBV5-1 and TRBJ2-7; 16 nucleotides align to TRBD2. The CDR3 totals 17 residues. CDR1 SGHRS and CDR2 YFSETQ come from the germline V gene. V shed 3 bases, J shed 6 bases, and the junction held 9 bases outside the gene matches. The CDR3 spells CASSSSGTSGRAGEQYF. CDR3 in DNA: TGCGCCAGCAGCTCTTCCGGGACTAGCGGGAGGGCAGGCGAGCAGTACTTC.

The chain has TRBV11-2 and TRBJ1-2; unclear D gene. This CDR3 has 13 amino acids. Germline V gene lookup returns CDR1 SGHAT and CDR2 FQNNGV. With 4 bases removed from V and 2 bases from J, the gap between germline ends came to 8 bases. DNA of the CDR3: TGTGCCAGCAGCTCTATACGGAACTATGGCTACACCTTC. Translation: CASSSIRNYGYTF.

This clonotype has ten or more counts. The CDR3, as DNA: TGCGCCAGCAGCCAGGGGTCAGGGAAGCCCCAGCATTTT. The encoded protein is CASSQGSGKPQHF. The gene calls are TRBV4-1 and TRBJ1-5; tentatively, D is TRBD1 (5 bases). Germline V gene sequence: CDR1 MGHRA, CDR2 YSYEKL. V shed 3 bases and J shed 8 bases, with 11 bases lying between them. The length of the CDR3 is 13 residues.

On this clonotype itself: One junction end disagrees with the germline gene, perhaps due to a read error. This sequence joins TRBV27 and TRBJ2-7; either TRBD1 or TRBD2 may fit D (6 bases each). Germline loops: CDR1 MNHEY, CDR2 SMNVEV (reference sequence). This CDR3 region has 15 residues. The CDR3 region has the DNA TGTGCCCGCAGTCCCTCGATAGGGGGGCGGTACGAGCAGTACTTC. Translating it yields CARSPSIGGRYEQYF.

This clonotype was found many times. The V call is TRBV5-6, the J call TRBJ1-1, with D hard to call. V lost 4 bases to trimming and J lost 3 bases, with 16 bases between them. The CDR3 has 15 amino acids. CDR1 is SGHDT, CDR2 YYEEEE, per germline. The DNA for the CDR3 is TGTGCCAGCAGCCCCGTGTCCTGGAGGGACACTGAAGCTTTCTTT. As protein: CASSPVSWRDTEAFF.

Only a few counts were recorded for this clonotype. The chain uses TRBV27 and TRBJ2-7; D is unresolved. The CDR3 is 11 amino acids. Germline V gene lookup returns CDR1 MNHEY and CDR2 SMNVEV (reference sequence). V was clipped by 2 bases and J by 6 bases, with 5 bases between them. CDR3 residues: CASSLGSEQYF. The DNA for the CDR3 is TGTGCCAGCAGTTTAGGATCCGAGCAGTACTTC.

To note about this clonotype: A read error may explain this, as a much larger clone is one base away. The chain carries TRBV27 and TRBJ2-1, with D perhaps TRBD1 (6 bases). This CDR3 contains 16 residues. Per the germline V gene, CDR1 is MNHEY and CDR2 is SMNVEV (reference sequence). Trimming removed 8 bases at V and 3 bases at J, with 20 bases between. The CDR3 region is CASGPSWGRVYNEQFF. The CDR3 bases are TGTGCCAGCGGTCCCTCCTGGGGGCGGGTCTACAATGAGCAGTTCTTC.

This clonotype appeared many times. The chain links TRBV9 to TRBJ1-1; D is unclear. Germline CDR1 SGDLS, CDR2 YYNGEE. The CDR3 is 13 residues long. Trimming removed 3 bases at V and 4 bases at J, with 10 bases between. The CDR3 nucleotides read TGTGCCAGCAGCGCAGCGGTTGGCACTGAAGCTTTCTTT. It encodes CASSAAVGTEAFF.

There are a few counts of this clonotype. This sequence joins TRBV19 and TRBJ1-3; D is unresolved. The germline V and J ends were trimmed by 7 bases and 1 base, with 14 bases remaining between them. Germline V gene lookup returns CDR1 LNHDA and CDR2 SQIVND (reference sequence). The CDR3 spans 15 residues. CDR3 region: CASTEGPTSGNTIYF. CDR3 DNA: TGTGCCAGTACGGAGGGTCCCACTTCTGGAAACACCATATATTTT.

This clonotype occurred once. A much larger clone differs by one base, so this may be a read error. The J gene is TRBJ1-1, the V gene TRBV11-2; the D is unclear. The V and J ends lost 1 base and 6 bases respectively, with 9 bases between them. Germline V CDR1 and CDR2: SGHAT, FQNNGV. CDR3 length: 13 amino acids. CDR3 bases: TGTGCCAGCAGCTTAGGTCCTCTTTCTGAAGCTTTCTTT. Its translation: CASSLGPLSEAFF.

This clonotype was seen many times. The rearrangement uses TRBV10-3 and TRBJ2-7; TRBD1 might be the D (6 bases). Germline V gives CDR1 ENHRY, CDR2 SYGVKD. CDR3 length equals 15 residues. V was trimmed by 11 bases and J by 1 base, leaving 21 bases between them. CDR3: CAASQVDRPSYEQYF. The DNA for the CDR3 is TGTGCCGCCTCTCAGGTTGACAGGCCATCCTACGAGCAGTACTTC.

The sample holds many counts of this clonotype. The chain joins TRBV7-9 to TRBJ2-2; 10 bases fit TRBD2. Germline trimming cut 0 bases from V and 7 bases from J; bases unmatched to any gene: 14. Germline V gene sequence: CDR1 SEHNR, CDR2 FQNEAQ (reference sequence). CDR3 length equals 19 residues. The CDR3 DNA is TGTGCCAGCAGCTTAGCCCGTCACTTAGCGGGAGGATTGAGCGGGGAGCTGTTTTTT. This codes for CASSLARHLAGGLSGELFF.

This clonotype was detected many times. The rearrangement uses TRBV7-8 and TRBJ2-7, with 12 bases matching TRBD2. Unmatched junction bases numbered 6, after V lost 1 base and J lost 2 bases. The germline CDR1 and CDR2 sequences are SGHVS and FQNEAQ. The CDR3 has 17 residues. This CDR3 is CASSLVRLAGGTYEQYF. The CDR3 DNA reads as TGTGCCAGCAGCTTAGTTCGGCTAGCGGGAGGGACCTACGAGCAGTACTTC.

This clonotype was seen many times. CDR3 nucleotide sequence: TGTGCCAGCAGTTCGCAGACAGGGGCGGCCAATCAGCCCCAGCATTTT. Translated, it gives CASSSQTGAANQPQHF. The genes are TRBV6-6 and TRBJ1-5, with TRBD1 matching over 8 bases. CDR3 length: 16 residues. V gave up 4 bases and J gave up 3 bases; unmatched junction bases: 8. CDR1 and CDR2 from the germline V gene are MNHNY and SVGAGI (reference sequence).

This clonotype was counted at least ten times. V usage is TRBV6-6 and J usage is TRBJ2-7; 7 bases align to TRBD1. V shed 0 bases, J shed 4 bases, and the junction held 3 bases outside the gene matches. The CDR3 covers 14 residues. The germline V gene encodes CDR1 MNHNY and CDR2 SVGAGI (reference sequence). CDR3 nucleotides: TGTGCCAGCAGTTACTCTGGGACAGCTTACGAGCAGTACTTC. This translates into CASSYSGTAYEQYF.

This clonotype was detected ten times or more. The V and J genes are TRBV24-1 and TRBJ2-7; D is unclear. Germline V gene sequence: CDR1 KGHDR, CDR2 SFDVKD. The CDR3 consists of 15 residues. V was pared by 5 bases and J by 7 bases, with 20 bases between. The CDR3 here is CATSASWGLPWEQYF. The CDR3 nucleotides read TGTGCCACCAGTGCCAGTTGGGGTCTCCCTTGGGAGCAGTACTTC.

This clonotype occurred a few times. The gene calls are TRBV7-9 and TRBJ2-7; 8 bases map to TRBD2. The junction had 18 bases not matched to a gene; V was cut back by 5 bases and J by 6 bases. The CDR3 is 17 residues long. The germline V gene encodes CDR1 SEHNR and CDR2 FQNEAQ (reference sequence). This chain's CDR3 is CASSPPSSQRELPEQYF. The CDR3 DNA is TGTGCCAGCAGCCCCCCCTCTTCCCAGCGGGAGTTACCCGAGCAGTACTTC.